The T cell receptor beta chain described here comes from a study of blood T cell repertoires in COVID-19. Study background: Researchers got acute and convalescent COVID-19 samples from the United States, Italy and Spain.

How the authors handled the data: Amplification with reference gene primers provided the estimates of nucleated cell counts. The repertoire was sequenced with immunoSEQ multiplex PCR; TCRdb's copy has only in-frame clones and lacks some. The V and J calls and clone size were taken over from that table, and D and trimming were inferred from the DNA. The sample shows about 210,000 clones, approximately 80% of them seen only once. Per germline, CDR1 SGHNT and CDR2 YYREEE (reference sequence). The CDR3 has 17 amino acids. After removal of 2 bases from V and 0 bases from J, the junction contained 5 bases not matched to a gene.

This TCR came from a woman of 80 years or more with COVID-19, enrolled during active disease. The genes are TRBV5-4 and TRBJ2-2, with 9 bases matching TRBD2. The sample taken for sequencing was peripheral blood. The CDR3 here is CASSFGTSITNTGELFF. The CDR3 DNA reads TGTGCCAGCAGCTTTGGGACTAGCATAACGAACACCGGGGAGCTGTTTTTT.